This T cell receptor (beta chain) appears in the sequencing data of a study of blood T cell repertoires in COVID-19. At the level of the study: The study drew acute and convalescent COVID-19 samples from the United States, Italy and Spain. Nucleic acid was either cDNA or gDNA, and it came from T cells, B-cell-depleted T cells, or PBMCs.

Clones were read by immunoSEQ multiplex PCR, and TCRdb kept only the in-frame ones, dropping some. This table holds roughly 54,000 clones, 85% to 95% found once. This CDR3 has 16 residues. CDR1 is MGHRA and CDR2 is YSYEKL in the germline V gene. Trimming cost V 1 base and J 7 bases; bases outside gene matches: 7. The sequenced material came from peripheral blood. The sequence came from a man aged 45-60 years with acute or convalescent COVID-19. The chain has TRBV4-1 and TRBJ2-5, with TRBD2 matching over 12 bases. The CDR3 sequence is CASSQAGLAGSATQYF. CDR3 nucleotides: TGCGCCAGCAGCCAAGCCGGACTAGCGGGGAGTGCGACCCAGTACTTC.